This TCR beta chain was profiled in a study of OX40 agonist ivuxolimab in advanced cancers. As for this clone: What it binds is not known.

General study results and limits: The antigen specificity of the peripheral T cells (those that were expanded) was not determined. Partly responding patients at 0.1-3.0 mg/kg showed some of the smallest clonal expansion. Also showing low normalized T-cell clonal expansion were some of the nonresponders. In general, CD8+ T cells held more expanded clones than CD4+ did, on average.

The method was immunoSEQ multiplex PCR; TCRdb's version includes in-frame clones alone and lacks a portion of them. The sample holds 110,000 or so clones, more than 85% seen once. The clonotype originates from an adult with an advanced solid tumor such as melanoma, head and neck, liver or kidney cancer. Source: CD4+ or CD8+ T cells sorted from blood, taken in a trial of the OX40 agonist ivuxolimab.

CDR3 bases: TGTGCCAGCAAGAAGGACAGGCTCGATTCACCCCTCCACTTT. Amino acids: CASKKDRLDSPLHF. V gene TRBV2 combines with J gene TRBJ1-6, with TRBD1 matching 7 bases. The V gene's germline CDR1 is SNHLY and CDR2 FYNNEI. The V gene end was trimmed by 7 bases and the J gene end by 8 bases; junction bases not matched to a gene: 8. The CDR3 runs to 14 residues.